This T cell receptor (beta chain) was recovered during a study of cytomegalovirus exposure and HLA in healthy donors. Whole-study findings and limits: Being indistinguishable, some V segments were excluded, TRBV6-2 and TRBV6-3 among them. Later, TCR association rates were found to vary by HLA locus, highest for DRB1 and lowest for HLA-C.

Germline assignment: CDR1 MNHNS and CDR2 SASEGT. The CDR3 is 12 residues long. The junction had 3 bases not matched to a gene; V was cut back by 11 bases and J by 2 bases. Primers for the PCR totalled 60 Vbeta and 13 Jbeta. TCRdb's table, derived via immunoSEQ multiplex PCR, lists solely in-frame clones and lacks some. Found here are 100,000 to 150,000 clones, 70% to 85% of them singletons; the top ten hold 2% to 3%. A few counts support this clone. Its antigen is unidentified. Other DNA sequences of this sample code for an identical CDR3. V usage is TRBV6-1 and J usage is TRBJ2-5; TRBD1 matches at 9 bases. Sequences were obtained from PBMCs. This TCR was sampled from a woman aged 55-69 years in good health and CMV-seropositive. CDR3 nucleotide sequence: TGTGCCCAAGGGACAGGGCAAGAGACCCAGTACTTC. Protein: CAQGTGQETQYF.